The rows below give T cell receptor beta chains drawn from one sample of a study of spatial heterogeneity in lung cancer. TCRdb used MiXCR to reprocess the 5' RACE reads, holding one entry per CDR3 protein. The sample records almost 3,000 distinct CDR3 sequences, 9.5% to 15% being singletons. The sample consisted of lung tumor tissue, taken at surgery. The receptor set was obtained from a male donor with early-stage non-small cell lung cancer. Both conserved end residues are part of each CDR3. Each record gives: clone size, V gene, J gene, D gene, CDR3 DNA, CDR3 protein. D genes are given only for firm matches. Rows give clone size only sometimes, using once, few, many, or a class for an expanded clone.

NA	TRBV5-6	TRBJ2-5	NA	TGTGCCAGCAGCTTTGCAGGGACGAAGGAGACCCAGTACTTC	CASSFAGTKETQYF
medium-sized	TRBV30	TRBJ1-5	NA	TGTGCCTGGAGTGTAAAAGGAGGGCAGCCCCAGCATTTT	CAWSVKGGQPQHF
medium-sized	TRBV12-2	TRBJ1-6	NA	TGTGCAAGTCGCCCTGGACGATTATCACCCCTCCACTTT	CASRPGRLSPLHF
medium-sized	TRBV7-8	TRBJ2-7	TRBD2	TGTGCCAGCAGCTTAGACGGCGGGAGTTACTACGAGCAGTACTTC	CASSLDGGSYYEQYF
medium-sized	TRBV4-2	TRBJ2-2	NA	TGTGCCAGCAGCCCCAAATGGGGGGACACCGGGGAGCTGTTTTTT	CASSPKWGDTGELFF
many	TRBV6-1	TRBJ2-3	TRBD2	TGTGCCAGCAGCGTGACTAGCGGGGTGGGGGATACGCAGTATTTT	CASSVTSGVGDTQYF
medium-sized	TRBV6-5	TRBJ2-2	NA	TGTGCCAGCAGCCCCGTAGAGGGAAGGTGGAACACCGGGGAGCTGTTTTTT	CASSPVEGRWNTGELFF
few	TRBV20-1	TRBJ2-7	NA	TGCAGTGCTAGAGACAGGGCCCCTTCGGTGTACGAGCAGTACTTC	CSARDRAPSVYEQYF
NA	TRBV20-1	TRBJ2-3	NA	TGCAGTGCTAGTGTGATGGAAGCCGGCACAGATACGCAGTATTTT	CSASVMEAGTDTQYF
NA	TRBV29-1	TRBJ1-6	NA	TGCAGCGTTGAGAACAGCCCAGGGTCCCTCCACTTT	CSVENSPGSLHF
many	TRBV5-1	TRBJ1-1	NA	TGCGCCAGCAGCGAGAACACTGAAGCTTTCTTT	CASSENTEAFF
medium-sized	TRBV7-2	TRBJ2-2	TRBD1	TGTGCCAGCAGCAGGGACAGGTGGACCACCGGGGAGCTGTTTTTT	CASSRDRWTTGELFF
medium-sized	TRBV15	TRBJ2-2	NA	TGTGCCACCAGCAAAGGTCTGGCAGGGACGGGGACCGGGGAGCTGTTTTTT	CATSKGLAGTGTGELFF
few	TRBV28	TRBJ2-7	NA	TGTGCCAGCAGGGGCCCCGGGGACGAGCAGTACTTC	CASRGPGDEQYF
many	TRBV27	TRBJ2-1	NA	TGTGCCAGCAGATTAAGTAGCGGAAACGCCTACAATGAGCAGTTCTTC	CASRLSSGNAYNEQFF
NA	TRBV6-1	TRBJ2-7	TRBD2	TGTGCCAGCAGTTACGGGAGGGTTTCCTACGAGCAGTACTTC	CASSYGRVSYEQYF
NA	TRBV28	TRBJ2-2	NA	TGTGCCAGCAGTTTGGGGGCCACCGGGGAGCTGTTTTTT	CASSLGATGELFF
medium-sized	TRBV7-9	TRBJ1-6	NA	TGTGCCAGCAGCCCCGTCGGGGATAATTCACCCCTCCACTTT	CASSPVGDNSPLHF
NA	TRBV12-3/TRBV12-4	TRBJ2-3	NA	TGTGCCAGCAGTTTGGTGTATAGTAGCGATACGCAGTATTTT	CASSLVYSSDTQYF
many	TRBV7-2	TRBJ2-7	NA	TGTGCCAGCAGCTTGAACAGTTACTCCTCCTACGAGCAGTACTTC	CASSLNSYSSYEQYF
medium-sized	TRBV5-4	TRBJ1-4	NA	TGTGCCAGCAGCTTCATTCCAGGACAGCCCATGAGCTCAACTAATGAAAAACTGTTTTTT	CASSFIPGQPMSSTNEKLFF
many	TRBV14	TRBJ2-7	NA	TGTGCCAGCAGCCCACGTATCCGCGGCGAGCAGTACTTC	CASSPRIRGEQYF
medium-sized	TRBV7-2	TRBJ2-5	NA	TGTGCCAGCAGCTTAGCGGGATTGGAGACCCAGTACTTC	CASSLAGLETQYF
medium-sized	TRBV6-5	TRBJ2-2	TRBD2	TGTGCCAGCAGTTTGCTAGCGGGAGGTGGGACCGGGGAGCTGTTTTTT	CASSLLAGGGTGELFF
medium-sized	TRBV2	TRBJ1-2	NA	TGTGCCAGCAGTGAAGGAGGAAGCGACTATGGCTACACCTTC	CASSEGGSDYGYTF
NA	TRBV29-1	TRBJ1-1	NA	TGCAGCGCGGGTGCCGGGGGCACTGAAGCTTTCTTT	CSAGAGGTEAFF
medium-sized	TRBV6-1	TRBJ2-5	TRBD2	TGTGCCAGCCTATGGGGGCTAGCGGGAGAGACCCAGTACTTC	CASLWGLAGETQYF
medium-sized	TRBV20-1	TRBJ2-7	NA	TGCAGTGCTAGTCGAGGTTCCTACGAGCAGTACTTC	CSASRGSYEQYF
many	TRBV24-1	TRBJ2-5	NA	TGTGCCACCAGTGAGGAAGGACAGCTAAACCTGTACCAAGAGACCCAGTACTTC	CATSEEGQLNLYQETQYF
many	TRBV20-1	TRBJ1-1	NA	TGCAGTGCTCGAGGGTCTTTCTTGAACACTGATGCTTTCTTT	CSARGSFLNTDAFF
few	TRBV20-1	TRBJ2-7	NA	TGCAGTGCTAGTCGGACCAGGGGGGACGAGCAGTACTTC	CSASRTRGDEQYF
medium-sized	TRBV19	TRBJ1-3	NA	TGTGCCAGCTGGCAAGGGGCGCGGAGAACTGGAAACACCATATATTTT	CASWQGARRTGNTIYF
many	TRBV7-8	TRBJ2-5	NA	TGTGCCAGCACCCCAGGGGCAGAGACCCAGTACTTC	CASTPGAETQYF
medium-sized	TRBV6-5	TRBJ2-3	NA	TGTGCCAGCAGTTCCGGGACTCTCGGCTCGGATACGCAGTATTTT	CASSSGTLGSDTQYF
medium-sized	TRBV7-9	TRBJ2-2	NA	TGTGCCAGCAGCTTACCCTGGCAGGCCAACACCGGGGAGCTGTTTTTT	CASSLPWQANTGELFF